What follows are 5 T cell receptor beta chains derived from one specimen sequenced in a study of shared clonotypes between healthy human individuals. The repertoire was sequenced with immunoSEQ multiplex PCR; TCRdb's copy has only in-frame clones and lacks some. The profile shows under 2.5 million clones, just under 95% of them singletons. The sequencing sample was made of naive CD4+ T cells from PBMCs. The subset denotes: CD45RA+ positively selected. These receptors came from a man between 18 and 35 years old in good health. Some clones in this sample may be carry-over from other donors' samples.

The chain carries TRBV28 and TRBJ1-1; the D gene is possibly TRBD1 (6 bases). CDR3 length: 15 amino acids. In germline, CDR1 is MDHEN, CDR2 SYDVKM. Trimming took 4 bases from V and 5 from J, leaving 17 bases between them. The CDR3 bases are TGTGCCAGCAGTTCCCCGGAACCGGGGGCAACTGAAGCTTTCTTT. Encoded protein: CASSSPEPGATEAFF.

The CDR3: CATKDQSFGDTQYF. The CDR3 nucleotides read TGTGCCACCAAGGATCAGTCTTTTGGCGATACGCAGTATTTT. This chain links TRBV6-4 with TRBJ2-3, with D uncertain. The V gene's germline CDR1 is MRHNA and CDR2 SNTAGT. V lost 10 bases and J lost 6, with 20 bases in between. This CDR3 region has 14 residues.

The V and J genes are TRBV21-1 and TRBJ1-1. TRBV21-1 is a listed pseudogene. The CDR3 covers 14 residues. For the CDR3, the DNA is TGTGCCAGCAGCGAAACCGGCCTGAACACTGAAGCTTTCTTT. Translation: CASSETGLNTEAFF.

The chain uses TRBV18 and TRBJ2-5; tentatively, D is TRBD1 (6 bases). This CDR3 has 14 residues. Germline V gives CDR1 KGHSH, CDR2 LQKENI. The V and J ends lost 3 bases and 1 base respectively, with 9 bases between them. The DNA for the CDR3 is TGTGCCAGCTCACCGGGACACGGCCAAGAGACCCAGTACTTC. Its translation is CASSPGHGQETQYF.

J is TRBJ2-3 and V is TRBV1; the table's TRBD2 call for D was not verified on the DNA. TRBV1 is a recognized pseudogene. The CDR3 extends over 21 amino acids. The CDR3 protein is CTSSQDSLASGSIVSTDTQYF. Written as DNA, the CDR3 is TGCACCAGCAGCCAAGATAGTTTGGCTAGCGGGAGTATAGTTAGCACAGATACGCAGTATTTT.